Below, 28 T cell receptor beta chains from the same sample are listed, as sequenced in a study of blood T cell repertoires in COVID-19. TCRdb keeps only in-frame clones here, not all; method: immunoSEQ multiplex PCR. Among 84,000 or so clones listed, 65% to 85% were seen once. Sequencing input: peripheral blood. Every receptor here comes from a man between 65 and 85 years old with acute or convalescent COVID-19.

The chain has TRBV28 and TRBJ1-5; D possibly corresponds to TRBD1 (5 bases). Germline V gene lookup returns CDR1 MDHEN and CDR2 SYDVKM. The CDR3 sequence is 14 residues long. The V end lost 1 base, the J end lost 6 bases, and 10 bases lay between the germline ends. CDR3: CASSLSQGGQPQHF. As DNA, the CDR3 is TGTGCCAGCAGTTTATCCCAGGGAGGTCAGCCCCAGCATTTT.

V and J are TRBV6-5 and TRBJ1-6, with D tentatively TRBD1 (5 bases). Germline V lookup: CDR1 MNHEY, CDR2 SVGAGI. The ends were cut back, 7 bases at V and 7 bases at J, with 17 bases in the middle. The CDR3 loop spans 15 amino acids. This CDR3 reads CASTSSWGENSPLHF. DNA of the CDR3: TGTGCCAGCACGAGTAGCTGGGGGGAAAATTCACCCCTCCACTTT.

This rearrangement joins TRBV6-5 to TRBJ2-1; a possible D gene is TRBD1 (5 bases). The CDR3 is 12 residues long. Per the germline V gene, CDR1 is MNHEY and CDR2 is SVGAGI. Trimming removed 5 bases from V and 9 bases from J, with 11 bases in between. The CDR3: CASSPGLGEQFF. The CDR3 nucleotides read TGTGCCAGCAGTCCAGGGCTGGGTGAGCAGTTCTTC.

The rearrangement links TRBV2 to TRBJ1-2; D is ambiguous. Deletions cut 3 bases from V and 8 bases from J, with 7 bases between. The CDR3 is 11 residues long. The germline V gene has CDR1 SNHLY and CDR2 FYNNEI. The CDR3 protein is CASSEVSGYTF. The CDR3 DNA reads TGTGCCAGCAGTGAGGTTAGCGGCTACACCTTC. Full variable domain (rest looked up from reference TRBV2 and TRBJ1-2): EPEVTQTPSHQVTQMGQEVILRCVPISNHLYFYWYRQILGQKVEFLVSFYNNEISEKSEIFDDQFSVERPDGSNFTLKIRSTKLEDSAMYFCASSEVSGYTFGSGTRLTVV.

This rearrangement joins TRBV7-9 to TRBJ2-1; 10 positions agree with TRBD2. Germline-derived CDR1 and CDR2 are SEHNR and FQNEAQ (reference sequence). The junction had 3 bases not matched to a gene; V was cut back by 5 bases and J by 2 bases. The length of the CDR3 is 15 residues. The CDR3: CASSPSGGTYNEQFF. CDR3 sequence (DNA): TGTGCCAGCAGCCCTAGCGGGGGAACCTACAATGAGCAGTTCTTC.

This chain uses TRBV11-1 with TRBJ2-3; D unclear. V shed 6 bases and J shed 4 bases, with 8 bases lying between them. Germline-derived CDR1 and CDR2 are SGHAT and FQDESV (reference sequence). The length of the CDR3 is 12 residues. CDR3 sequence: CASSQEADTQYF. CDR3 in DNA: TGTGCCAGCAGTCAAGAGGCAGATACGCAGTATTTT.

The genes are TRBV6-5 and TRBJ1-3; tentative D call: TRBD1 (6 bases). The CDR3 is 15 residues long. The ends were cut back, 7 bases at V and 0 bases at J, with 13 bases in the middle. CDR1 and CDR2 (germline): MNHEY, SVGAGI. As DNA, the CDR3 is TGTGCCAGCACCCCAACAGGGCTCTCTGGAAACACCATATATTTT. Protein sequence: CASTPTGLSGNTIYF.

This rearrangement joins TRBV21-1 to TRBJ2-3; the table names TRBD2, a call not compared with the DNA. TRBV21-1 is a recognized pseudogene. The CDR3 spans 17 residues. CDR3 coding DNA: TGTGCCAGCAGCAAAGCGGGAACGGGGGTCCAGGGAGATACGCAGTATTTT. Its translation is CASSKAGTGVQGDTQYF.

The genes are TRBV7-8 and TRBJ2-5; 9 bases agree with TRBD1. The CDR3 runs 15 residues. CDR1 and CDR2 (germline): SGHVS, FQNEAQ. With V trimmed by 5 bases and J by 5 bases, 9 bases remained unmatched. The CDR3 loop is CASSPTGGEGETQYF. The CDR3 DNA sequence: TGTGCCAGCAGCCCCACAGGGGGCGAGGGGGAGACCCAGTACTTC.

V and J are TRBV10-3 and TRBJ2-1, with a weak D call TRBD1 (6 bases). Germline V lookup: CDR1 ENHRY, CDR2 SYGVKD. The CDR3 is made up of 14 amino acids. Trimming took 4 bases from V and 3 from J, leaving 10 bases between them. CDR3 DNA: TGTGCCATCAGTGCTGGGGGCGGCTACAATGAGCAGTTCTTC. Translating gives CAISAGGGYNEQFF.

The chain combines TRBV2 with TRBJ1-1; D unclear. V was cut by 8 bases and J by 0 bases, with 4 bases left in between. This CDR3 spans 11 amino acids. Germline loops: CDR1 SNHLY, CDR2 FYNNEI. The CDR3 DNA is TGTGCCAGCTCCATGAACACTGAAGCTTTCTTT. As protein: CASSMNTEAFF.

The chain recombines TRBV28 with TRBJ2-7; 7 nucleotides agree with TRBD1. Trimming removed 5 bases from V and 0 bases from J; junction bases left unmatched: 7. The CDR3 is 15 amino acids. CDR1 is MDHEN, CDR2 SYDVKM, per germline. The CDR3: CASSPGQVASYEQYF. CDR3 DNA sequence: TGTGCCAGCAGTCCCGGACAGGTTGCCTCCTACGAGCAGTACTTC.

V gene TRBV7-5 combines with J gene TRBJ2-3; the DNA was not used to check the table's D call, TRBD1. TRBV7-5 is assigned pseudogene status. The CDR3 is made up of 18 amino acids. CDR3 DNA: TGTGTCAGAAGCTTAGCGGGACAGGGGACATCTAGCACAGATACGCAGTATTTT. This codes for CVRSLAGQGTSSTDTQYF.

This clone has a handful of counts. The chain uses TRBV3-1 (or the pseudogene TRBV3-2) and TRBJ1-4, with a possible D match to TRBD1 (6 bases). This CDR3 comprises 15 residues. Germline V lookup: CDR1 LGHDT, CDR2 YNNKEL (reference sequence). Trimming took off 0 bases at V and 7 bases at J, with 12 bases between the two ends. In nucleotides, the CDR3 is TGTGCCAGCAGCCAAGATCGGGCAGGGGTTGAAAAACTGTTTTTT. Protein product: CASSQDRAGVEKLFF.

DNA for the CDR3: TGTGCCAGCAGCCAACGCGGGGTCCTTTCCCCCGGGGAGCTGTTTTTT. As protein: CASSQRGVLSPGELFF. This sequence joins TRBV14 and TRBJ2-2, with a tentative D call TRBD2 (6 bases). Germline-derived CDR1 and CDR2 are SGHDN and FVKESK. The CDR3 is 16 amino acids. V dropped 2 bases and J dropped 6 bases, with 16 bases sitting between them.

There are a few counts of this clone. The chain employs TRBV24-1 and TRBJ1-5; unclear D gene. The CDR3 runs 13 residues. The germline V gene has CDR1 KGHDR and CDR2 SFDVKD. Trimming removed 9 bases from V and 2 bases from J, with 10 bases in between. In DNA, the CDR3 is TGTGCCACCGCACGGAGTGGCAATCAGCCCCAGCATTTT. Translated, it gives CATARSGNQPQHF.

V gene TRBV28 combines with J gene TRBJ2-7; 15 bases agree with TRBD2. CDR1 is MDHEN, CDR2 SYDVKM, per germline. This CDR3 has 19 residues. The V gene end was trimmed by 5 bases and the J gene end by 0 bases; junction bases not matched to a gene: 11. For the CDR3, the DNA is TGTGCCAGCAGTCCGATGGCCGGGACTAGCGGGGGGCTCTCCTACGAGCAGTACGTC. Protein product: CASSPMAGTSGGLSYEQYV.

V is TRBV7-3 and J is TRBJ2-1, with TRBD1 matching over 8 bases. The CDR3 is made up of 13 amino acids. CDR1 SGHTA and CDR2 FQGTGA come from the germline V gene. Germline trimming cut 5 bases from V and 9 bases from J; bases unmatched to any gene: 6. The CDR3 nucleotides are TGTGCCAGCAGCAATACAGGGGGTGGTGAGCAGTTCTTC. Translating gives CASSNTGGGEQFF.

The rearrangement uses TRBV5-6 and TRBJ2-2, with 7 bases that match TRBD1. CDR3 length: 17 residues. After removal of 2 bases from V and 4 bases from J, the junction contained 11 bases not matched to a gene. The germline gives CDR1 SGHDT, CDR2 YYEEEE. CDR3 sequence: CASSLITGNRGTGELFF. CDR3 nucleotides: TGTGCCAGCAGCTTAATTACGGGGAACAGGGGCACCGGGGAGCTGTTTTTT.

For the CDR3, the DNA is TGTGCCAGCAGCGGTGGGGTCGGAGGGGCCATCTATGGCTACACCTTC. Protein sequence: CASSGGVGGAIYGYTF. The chain employs TRBV7-8 and TRBJ1-2, with D perhaps matching TRBD1 (5 bases). Per the germline V gene, CDR1 is SGHVS and CDR2 is FQNEAQ. This CDR3 comprises 16 residues. V was cut by 5 bases and J by 4 bases, with 20 bases left in between.

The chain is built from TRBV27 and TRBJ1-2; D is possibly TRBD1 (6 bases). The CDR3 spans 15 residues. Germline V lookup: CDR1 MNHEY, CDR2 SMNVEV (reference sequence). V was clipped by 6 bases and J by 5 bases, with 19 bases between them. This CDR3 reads CASSPSRGAGYGYTF. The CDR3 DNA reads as TGTGCCAGCAGCCCCTCTCGGGGGGCAGGTTATGGCTACACCTTC.

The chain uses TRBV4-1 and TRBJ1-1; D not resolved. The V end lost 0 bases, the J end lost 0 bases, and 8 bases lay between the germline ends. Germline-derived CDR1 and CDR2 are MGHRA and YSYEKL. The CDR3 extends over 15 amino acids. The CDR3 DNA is TGCGCCAGCAGCCAAGAACTGCGATTGAACACTGAAGCTTTCTTT. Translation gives CASSQELRLNTEAFF.

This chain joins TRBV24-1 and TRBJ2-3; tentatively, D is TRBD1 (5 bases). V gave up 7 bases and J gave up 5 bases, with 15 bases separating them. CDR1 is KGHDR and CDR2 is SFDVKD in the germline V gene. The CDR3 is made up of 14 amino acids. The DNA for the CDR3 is TGTGCCACCAGCCTGGGCCAGGGCGGAGATACGCAGTATTTT. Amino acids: CATSLGQGGDTQYF.

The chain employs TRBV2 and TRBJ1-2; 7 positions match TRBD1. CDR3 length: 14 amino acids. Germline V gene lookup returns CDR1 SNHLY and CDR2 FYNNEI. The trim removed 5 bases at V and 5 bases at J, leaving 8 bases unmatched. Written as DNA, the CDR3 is TGTGCCAGCAGTCCTGGGACAGATGGATATGGCTACACCTTC. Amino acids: CASSPGTDGYGYTF. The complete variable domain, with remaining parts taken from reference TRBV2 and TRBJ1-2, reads EPEVTQTPSHQVTQMGQEVILRCVPISNHLYFYWYRQILGQKVEFLVSFYNNEISEKSEIFDDQFSVERPDGSNFTLKIRSTKLEDSAMYFCASSPGTDGYGYTFGSGTRLTVV.

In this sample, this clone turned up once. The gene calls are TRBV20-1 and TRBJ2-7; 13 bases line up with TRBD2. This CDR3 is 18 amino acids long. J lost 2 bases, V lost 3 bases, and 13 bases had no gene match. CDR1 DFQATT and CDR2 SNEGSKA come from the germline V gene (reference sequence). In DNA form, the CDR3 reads TGCAGTGCTAGTAGCCTCCCGGGACTAGCGGGGCGACCCTACGAGCAGTACTTC. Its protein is CSASSLPGLAGRPYEQYF.

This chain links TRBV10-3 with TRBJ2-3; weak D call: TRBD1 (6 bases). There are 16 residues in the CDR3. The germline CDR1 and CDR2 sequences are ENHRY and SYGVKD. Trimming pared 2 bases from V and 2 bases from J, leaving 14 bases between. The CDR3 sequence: CAISEPTQGYTDTQYF. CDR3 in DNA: TGTGCCATCAGTGAGCCTACACAGGGCTACACAGATACGCAGTATTTT.

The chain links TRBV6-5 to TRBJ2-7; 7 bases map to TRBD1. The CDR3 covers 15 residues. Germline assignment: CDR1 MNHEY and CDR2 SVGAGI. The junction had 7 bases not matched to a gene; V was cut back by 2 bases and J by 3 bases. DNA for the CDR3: TGTGCCAGCAGTTACGCCGGGACAGATTACTACGAGCAGTACTTC. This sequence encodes CASSYAGTDYYEQYF.

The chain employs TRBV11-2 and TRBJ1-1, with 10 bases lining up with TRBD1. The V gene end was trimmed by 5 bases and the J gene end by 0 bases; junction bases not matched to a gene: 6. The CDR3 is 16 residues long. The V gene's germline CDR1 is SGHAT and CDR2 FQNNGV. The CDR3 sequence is CASSLRTGGMNTEAFF. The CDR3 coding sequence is TGTGCCAGCAGCCTAAGGACAGGGGGAATGAACACTGAAGCTTTCTTT.